The present T cell receptor beta chain was sequenced within a study of shared clonotypes between healthy human individuals. Donors, without exception, were Caucasian adults residing in Nashville, Tennessee. Trimming cost V 1 base and J 4 bases, with 7 bases left between them. Germline CDR1 is MGHDK and CDR2 is SYGVNS. The length of the CDR3 is 13 residues. Sequencing used immunoSEQ multiplex PCR; TCRdb keeps in-frame clones, though not all of them. The sample records under 1,900,000 clones, 98% being singletons. The chain uses TRBV25-1 and TRBJ1-2; no definite D call. Sequencing input: naive CD4+ T cells sorted from blood. As for subset: CD45RA+ positively selected. This clonotype originated in a man aged 30 to 39 in good health. CDR3 sequence reads: CASSESEFYGYTF. The CDR3 region has the DNA TGTGCCAGCAGTGAATCAGAGTTCTATGGCTACACCTTC.